The text below deals with one T cell receptor (beta chain). The source of the sample is a study of blood T cell repertoires in COVID-19. Background on the study: Researchers got acute and convalescent COVID-19 samples from the United States, Italy and Spain.

Method: immunoSEQ multiplex PCR; TCRdb's copy keeps in-frame clones and lacks some. The sample has 120,000 or so clones; nearly 90% are singletons. The CDR3 is 16 amino acids. CDR1 is KGHSH, CDR2 LQKENI, per germline. V was pared by 2 bases and J by 0 bases, with 10 bases between. The sequence was obtained from a human donor in a cohort sampled during active COVID-19. The chain joins TRBV18 to TRBJ2-2; no firm D call. The sequencing sample was made of peripheral blood. CDR3 in amino acids: CASSPVVLSNTGELFF. CDR3 sequence (DNA): TGTGCCAGCTCACCAGTCGTCTTGTCGAACACCGGGGAGCTGTTTTTT.